The 3 T cell receptor beta chains in this list originate from one sample, sequenced in a study of T cell repertoires in cytomegalovirus infection. The antigens of these receptors remain unknown. One entry per CDR3 protein results from TCRdb running MiXCR on the reads. The sample carries approximately 1,000,000 distinct CDR3 sequences, about 33% recorded once. Source: cultured CD8+ T cells from PBMCs, taken from culture after CMV antigen stimulation. The origin of the receptors is a human donor in good health (CMV status not recorded). Some clones in this sample may be carry-over from other donors' samples.

The chain uses TRBV7-9 and TRBJ2-5; D is ambiguous. This CDR3 has 12 amino acids. The germline gives CDR1 SEHNR, CDR2 FQNEAQ (reference sequence). With 8 bases removed from V and 0 bases from J, the gap between germline ends came to 7 bases. The CDR3 region is CASASDQETQYF. The CDR3 bases are TGTGCCAGCGCCTCCGACCAAGAGACCCAGTACTTC.

The chain joins TRBV6-1 to TRBJ2-5, with a tentative D call TRBD2 (7 bases). Per germline, CDR1 MNHNS and CDR2 SASEGT. The V end was cut by 3 bases, the J end by 5 bases, with 16 bases between. This CDR3 comprises 15 residues. The CDR3 region is CASSEGGAARETQYF. The CDR3 nucleotides are TGTGCCAGCAGTGAGGGGGGGGCAGCTCGGGAGACCCAGTACTTC.

This clonotype came up a few times. The chain couples TRBV27 to TRBJ1-2; tentative D call: TRBD1 (6 bases). Germline loops: CDR1 MNHEY, CDR2 SMNVEV (reference sequence). Trimming took off 1 base at V and 6 bases at J, with 9 bases between the two ends. The CDR3 extends over 13 amino acids. CDR3 residues: CASSLWGLDGYTF. CDR3 DNA sequence: TGTGCCAGCAGTTTATGGGGGCTGGATGGCTACACCTTC.